The 22 T cell receptor beta chains in this list originate from one sample, sequenced in a study of shared clonotypes between healthy human individuals. Profiled with immunoSEQ multiplex PCR; TCRdb holds only in-frame clones, not every one. This table has roughly 2,500,000 clones, 93% appearing once. The sequenced material came from naive CD4+ T cells from PBMCs. The sample's subset: CD45RA+ positively selected. These receptors all come from a man aged 18-30 years in good health. Some clones in this sample may be carry-over from other donors' samples.

Worth noting for this clone: Distinct nucleotide sequences in the sample also encode this CDR3. The chain has TRBV18 and TRBJ2-7; 9 nucleotides agree with TRBD1. CDR1 is KGHSH, CDR2 LQKENI, per germline. This CDR3 has 15 amino acids. After removal of 3 bases from V and 0 bases from J, the junction contained 3 bases not matched to a gene. The CDR3 loop reads CASSPGTGYSYEQYF. The CDR3, as DNA: TGTGCCAGCTCACCTGGGACAGGGTACTCCTACGAGCAGTACTTC.

CDR3 residues: CASSGGDTQYF. As DNA, the CDR3 is TGTGCCAGCAGTGGGGGGGATACGCAGTATTTT. The V and J genes are TRBV13 and TRBJ2-3; D may be TRBD2 (6 bases). This CDR3 comprises 11 residues. Germline CDR1 reads PRHDT; CDR2 reads FYEKMQ (reference sequence). V was trimmed by 6 bases and J by 6 bases, leaving 7 bases between them.

V and J are TRBV19 and TRBJ1-1, with D uncertain. CDR1 is LNHDA, CDR2 SQIVND, per germline (reference sequence). The CDR3 contains 15 residues. V was trimmed by 5 bases and J by 0 bases, leaving 13 bases between them. The CDR3 spells CASSRPGMMNTEAFF. Written as DNA, the CDR3 is TGTGCCAGTAGTCGTCCGGGGATGATGAACACTGAAGCTTTCTTT.

This chain joins TRBV5-6 and TRBJ2-7, with D maybe TRBD2 (6 bases). Trimming took 5 bases from V and 2 from J, leaving 17 bases between them. Germline CDR1 is SGHDT and CDR2 is YYEEEE. The CDR3 has 15 residues. In DNA, the CDR3 is TGTGCCAGCAGGTGGGGGGAAATTAGCGCCTACGAGCAGTACTTC. It translates to CASRWGEISAYEQYF.

The genes are TRBV15 and TRBJ2-3; 11 nucleotides align to TRBD1. CDR3 size: 19 residues. In germline, CDR1 is LNHNV, CDR2 YYDKDF (reference sequence). Losses at the gene ends were 3 bases for V and 1 base for J; bases not matched to a gene: 12. CDR3 residues: CATSRSLLSGQGGTDTQYF. DNA of the CDR3: TGTGCCACCAGCAGGTCTCTTTTGTCGGGACAGGGGGGCACAGATACGCAGTATTTT.

The gene calls are TRBV19 and TRBJ1-1, with D maybe TRBD1 (5 bases). CDR1 is LNHDA and CDR2 is SQIVND in the germline V gene (reference sequence). The CDR3 sequence is 13 residues long. Trimming cost V 7 bases and J 1 base, with 10 bases left between them. The CDR3 region is CASTIRENTEAFF. CDR3 nucleotides: TGTGCCAGTACCATCAGGGAGAACACTGAAGCTTTCTTT.

As regards this clone: Within the sample, other DNA sequences also encode this same CDR3. This chain links TRBV18 with TRBJ1-1; no firm D call. CDR3 length: 13 amino acids. CDR1 is KGHSH, CDR2 LQKENI, per germline. V lost 2 bases and J lost 1, with 5 bases in between. CDR3 in DNA: TGTGCCAGCTCACCAGCACAGAACACTGAAGCTTTCTTT. Protein: CASSPAQNTEAFF.

The CDR3 is CASSLGTGWQYF. The DNA of the CDR3 is TGCGCCAGCAGCTTGGGGACAGGTTGGCAGTACTTC. The chain joins TRBV5-1 to TRBJ2-7; 7 bases align to TRBD1. With V trimmed by 0 bases and J by 9 bases, 3 bases remained unmatched. Germline loops: CDR1 SGHRS, CDR2 YFSETQ. The CDR3 is made up of 12 amino acids.

This clone is a singleton in its sample. The gene calls are TRBV28 and TRBJ1-2; 8 bases are a match to TRBD1. The CDR3 length is 16 residues. Germline trimming cut 6 bases from V and 8 bases from J; bases unmatched to any gene: 17. Germline assignment: CDR1 MDHEN and CDR2 SYDVKM. In DNA form, the CDR3 reads TGTGCCAGCAGACTAGCCGGACAGGGTAGGATGAGCGGCTACACCTTC. The encoded protein is CASRLAGQGRMSGYTF.

CDR3 sequence: CASSEVGSSYNSPLHF. CDR3 DNA: TGTGCCAGCAGTGAAGTCGGCAGCTCCTATAATTCACCCCTCCACTTT. The chain uses TRBV25-1 and TRBJ1-6; D gene unclear. With 2 bases removed from V and 0 bases from J, the gap between germline ends came to 8 bases. The CDR3 loop spans 16 amino acids. From germline, CDR1 is MGHDK and CDR2 SYGVNS.

The rearrangement joins TRBV5-4 to TRBJ2-5; D may be TRBD2 (5 bases). CDR1 SGHNT and CDR2 YYREEE come from the germline V gene (reference sequence). This CDR3 region has 14 residues. V lost 6 bases and J lost 4, with 16 bases in between. CDR3 DNA: TGTGCCAGCACCTTTGGGGAGATGGTAGAGACCCAGTACTTC. Encoded protein: CASTFGEMVETQYF.

V gene TRBV2 combines with J gene TRBJ2-5; unclear D gene. Trimming shortened V by 8 bases and J by 5 bases, and 15 bases separated the two germline ends. CDR1 is SNHLY and CDR2 is FYNNEI in the germline V gene. This CDR3 has 13 residues. The CDR3 nucleotides read TGTGCCAGCGGATCCCTCCCGATGGAGACCCAGTACTTC. Translated, it gives CASGSLPMETQYF.

This clone came up once. The chain has TRBV19 and TRBJ1-5; 9 nucleotides align to TRBD1. The length of the CDR3 is 17 residues. Germline V gives CDR1 LNHDA, CDR2 SQIVND (reference sequence). The J segment lost 5 bases and the V segment lost 7 bases, leaving 15 bases of the junction unmatched. This chain's CDR3 is CASTSFSGTGNDQPQHF. The CDR3 nucleotides read TGTGCCAGTACCTCTTTTTCCGGGACAGGGAATGATCAGCCCCAGCATTTT.

The rearrangement joins TRBV15 to TRBJ2-5; TRBD1 aligns across 8 bases. The V gene's germline CDR1 is LNHNV and CDR2 YYDKDF (reference sequence). V dropped 0 bases and J dropped 5; count of bases not matched to a gene: 8. This CDR3 comprises 16 residues. The CDR3 DNA reads as TGTGCCACCAGCAGAGAGGTAGCAGGGGGCGCGGAGACCCAGTACTTC. This gives the protein CATSREVAGGAETQYF.

The chain has TRBV29-1 and TRBJ2-7; 10 bases map to TRBD1. The germline gives CDR1 SQVTM, CDR2 ANQGSEA. V was clipped by 5 bases and J by 3 bases; unmatched bases: 4. The CDR3 extends over 13 amino acids. CDR3 sequence (DNA): TGCAGCGTTTTGGGACAGGGGTACTACGAGCAGTACTTC. Translated: CSVLGQGYYEQYF.

In the case of this clone: The identical CDR3 is also encoded by other nucleotide sequences in the sample. V is TRBV7-3 and J is TRBJ2-5; D might be TRBD2 (5 bases). The CDR3 contains 14 residues. Germline assignment: CDR1 SGHTA and CDR2 FQGTGA. V was clipped by 4 bases and J by 5 bases, with 14 bases between them. The CDR3: CASSSSGSGETQYF. CDR3 in DNA: TGTGCCAGCAGCTCGTCCGGGTCGGGGGAGACCCAGTACTTC.

Comment on this clone: Germline and junction disagree at one end, which may indicate a read error. The chain joins TRBV6-1 to TRBJ2-4, with TRBD2 identical over 9 bases. The CDR3 spans 13 residues. Germline V gene lookup returns CDR1 MNHNS and CDR2 SASEGT. DNA for the CDR3: TGTGCCAGCATGGGACTAGCCCAAAACATTCAGTACTTC. The encoded protein is CASMGLAQNIQYF.

The chain carries TRBV30 and TRBJ2-3; 8 bases match TRBD2. The CDR3 sequence is 13 residues long. Germline lookup yields CDR1 GTSNPN and CDR2 SVGIG (reference sequence). V dropped 4 bases and J dropped 2; count of bases not matched to a gene: 2. In DNA form, the CDR3 reads TGTGCCTGGAATAGCGGGGTCACAGATACGCAGTATTTT. This codes for CAWNSGVTDTQYF. The full variable domain, with the rest looked up from reference TRBV30 and TRBJ2-3, is SQTIHQWPATLVQPVGSPLSLECTVEGTSNPNLYWYRQAAGRGLQLLFYSVGIGQISSEVPQNLSASRPQDRQFILSSKKLLLSDSGFYLCAWNSGVTDTQYFGPGTRLTVL.

V is TRBV30 and J is TRBJ1-5; no definite D call. Between the trimmed V and J ends, which lost 2 bases and 5 bases, there was a span of 16 bases. The germline V gene has CDR1 GTSNPN and CDR2 SVGIG (reference sequence). The CDR3 extends over 15 amino acids. DNA for the CDR3: TGTGCCTGGAGTAACTACGGGAGGCTATATCAGCCCCAGCATTTT. This translates into CAWSNYGRLYQPQHF.

The rearrangement uses TRBV6-1 and TRBJ2-3, with D possibly being TRBD2 (7 bases). Between the trimmed V and J ends, which lost 5 bases and 6 bases, there was a span of 18 bases. The CDR3 sequence is 15 residues long. Germline V lookup: CDR1 MNHNS, CDR2 SASEGT. CDR3 residues: CASSPWRGPQDTQYF. CDR3 in DNA: TGTGCCAGCAGTCCTTGGCGGGGGCCACAGGATACGCAGTATTTT.

The chain employs TRBV6-5 and TRBJ1-2; D perhaps matches TRBD1 (5 bases). The CDR3 has 14 amino acids. CDR1 MNHEY and CDR2 SVGAGI come from the germline V gene. V was cut by 6 bases and J by 1 base, with 12 bases left in between. CDR3 sequence: CASSHQGLNYGYTF. The CDR3 DNA reads TGTGCCAGCAGCCACCAGGGTCTTAACTATGGCTACACCTTC.

The V gene is TRBV27, the J gene TRBJ2-7; the match to TRBD2 covers 8 bases. The germline V gene encodes CDR1 MNHEY and CDR2 SMNVEV (reference sequence). The CDR3 is 14 amino acids. The V and J ends lost 3 bases and 2 bases, in that order; junction bases with no gene match: 3. As DNA, the CDR3 is TGTGCCAGCAGTTTGGAAGCGGGAGCCTACGAGCAGTACTTC. Amino acid sequence: CASSLEAGAYEQYF.